Listed here is a single T cell receptor (beta chain). The target antigen is unknown. CDR1 SGHTS and CDR2 YDEGEE come from the germline V gene. There are 12 residues in the CDR3. Deletions cut 4 bases from V and 1 base from J, with 6 bases between. The sample originates from a study of T cell responses to AZD1222 COVID-19 vaccine. The repertoire was sequenced with immunoSEQ multiplex PCR; TCRdb's copy has only in-frame clones and lacks some. The table has some 130,000 clones, 92% seen once. Overall study results and limits: Donors were chiefly white British, with a greater number of females, and clonal diversity was perhaps underestimated. The study identified only a handful of AZD1222 recipients as seropositive at baseline.

The chain has TRBV5-8 and TRBJ2-7; no clear D gene. The receptor was isolated from an adult in good health. The input for sequencing was peripheral blood, taken on day 0 of AZD1222 vaccination. The DNA of the CDR3 is TGTGCCAGCAGCCACGGTTCCTACGAGCAGTACTTC. As protein: CASSHGSYEQYF.